The 3 T cell receptor beta chains presented below share a single source sample, sequenced in a study of T cells expressing NK-cell markers. Following a re-call of the 5' RACE reads, TCRdb has one entry per CDR3 protein and lacks DNA. Reported are about 550,000 distinct CDR3 sequences; the ten largest clones contain 3.5% to 4.5%. Sequencing input: blood T cells: a sorted CD56 or NKG2C T cell subset, CD4+ or CD8+ T cells, or bulk PBMC T cells (not recorded which). These TCRs come from a man between 18 and 29 years old in good health.

The V gene is TRBV7-2, the J gene TRBJ2-7; TCRdb's D call, TRBD2, is unchecked because there is no DNA. The germline V gene encodes CDR1 SGHTA and CDR2 FQGNSA. The CDR3 extends over 16 amino acids. CDR3 region: CASSLAQGLAGDEQYF. The variable domain in full, with the rest retrieved from reference TRBV7-2 and TRBJ2-7, is GAGVSQSPSNKVTEKGKDVELRCDPISGHTALYWYRQSLGQGLEFLIYFQGNSAPDKSGLPSDRFSAERTGGSVSTLTIQRTQQEDSAVYLCASSLAQGLAGDEQYFGPGTRLTVT.

This sequence joins TRBV12-3 or TRBV12-4 and TRBJ2-3; TCRdb lists TRBD2, though no DNA is available to test this call. The CDR3 runs 16 residues. CDR3 region: CASSHASGSRTDTQYF.

This chain uses TRBV18 with TRBJ2-7. Germline V gene sequence: CDR1 KGHSH, CDR2 LQKENI. This CDR3 is 14 amino acids long. This chain's CDR3 is CASSPVQDGYEQYF.